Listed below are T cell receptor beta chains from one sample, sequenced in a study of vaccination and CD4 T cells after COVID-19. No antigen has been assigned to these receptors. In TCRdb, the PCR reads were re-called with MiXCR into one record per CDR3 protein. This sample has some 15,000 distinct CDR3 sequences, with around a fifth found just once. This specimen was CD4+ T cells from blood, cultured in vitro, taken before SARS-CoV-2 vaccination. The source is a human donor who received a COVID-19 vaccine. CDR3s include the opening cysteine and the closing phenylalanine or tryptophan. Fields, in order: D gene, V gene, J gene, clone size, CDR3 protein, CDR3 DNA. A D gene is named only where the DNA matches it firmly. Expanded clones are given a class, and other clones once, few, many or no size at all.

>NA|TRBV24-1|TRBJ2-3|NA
CATSGATPGTDTQYF
TGTGCCACCAGTGGGGCAACACCCGGCACAGATACGCAGTATTTT
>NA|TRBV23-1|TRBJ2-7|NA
CASIGPTVSYEQYF
TGCGCCAGCATCGGGCCAACAGTCTCCTACGAGCAGTACTTC
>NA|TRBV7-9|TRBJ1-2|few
CASSLVVAVYGYTF
TGTGCCAGCAGCTTGGTAGTGGCAGTCTATGGCTACACCTTC
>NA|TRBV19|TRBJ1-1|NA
CASSITRGTEAFF
TGTGCCAGTAGTATAACGAGAGGGACTGAAGCTTTCTTT
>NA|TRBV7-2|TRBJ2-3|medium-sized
CASSLPATDTQYF
TGTGCCAGCAGCCTCCCCGCCACAGATACGCAGTATTTT
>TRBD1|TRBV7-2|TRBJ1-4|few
CASSLVWDSGEKLFF
TGTGCCAGCAGCTTAGTGTGGGACAGCGGGGAAAAACTGTTTTTT
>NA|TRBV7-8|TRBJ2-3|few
CASRVGRVEGPEYTQYF
TGTGCCAGCAGGGTAGGTCGGGTGGAGGGACCCGAATATACGCAGTATTTT
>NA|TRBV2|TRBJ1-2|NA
CASSEASGRNGYTF
TGTGCCAGCAGTGAAGCTTCGGGGCGGAATGGCTACACCTTC
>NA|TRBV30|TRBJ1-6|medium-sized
CAWSPRPAGGWRNSPLHF
TGTGCCTGGAGTCCACGGCCCGCGGGAGGGTGGCGGAATTCACCCCTCCACTTT
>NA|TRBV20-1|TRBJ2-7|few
CSATVGGPYEQYF
TGCAGTGCTACAGTCGGGGGGCCCTACGAGCAGTACTTC
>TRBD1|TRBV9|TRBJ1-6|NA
CASSVVGDRDTLHF
TGTGCCAGCAGCGTAGTCGGGGACAGGGACACCCTCCACTTT
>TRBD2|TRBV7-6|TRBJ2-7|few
CASSSGLAGGYEQYF
TGTGCCAGCAGCTCGGGACTAGCGGGGGGATACGAGCAGTACTTC
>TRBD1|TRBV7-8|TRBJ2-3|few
CASSLKQGSRRTDTQYF
TGTGCCAGCAGCTTGAAACAGGGGTCCCGACGCACAGATACGCAGTATTTT
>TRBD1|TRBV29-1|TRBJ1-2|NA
CSATDRGNYGYTF
TGCAGCGCCACGGACAGGGGAAACTATGGCTACACCTTC
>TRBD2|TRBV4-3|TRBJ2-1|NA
CASSPGLAAYNEQFF
TGCGCCAGCAGCCCCGGACTAGCGGCCTACAATGAGCAGTTCTTC
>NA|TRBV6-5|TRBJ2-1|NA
CASSYSTVGNEQFF
TGTGCCAGCAGTTACTCGACAGTGGGCAATGAGCAGTTCTTC
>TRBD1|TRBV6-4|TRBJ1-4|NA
CASTKGKRDRGFKGEKLFF
TGTGCCAGCACCAAGGGAAAGCGGGACAGGGGATTCAAGGGGGAAAAACTGTTTTTT
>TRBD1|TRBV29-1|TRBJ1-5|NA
CSVASGTENQPQHF
TGCAGCGTAGCCTCCGGGACAGAAAATCAGCCCCAGCATTTT
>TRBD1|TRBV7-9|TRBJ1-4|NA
CASSLGGQGATNEKLFF
TGTGCCAGCAGCTTAGGGGGACAGGGAGCAACTAATGAAAAACTGTTTTTT
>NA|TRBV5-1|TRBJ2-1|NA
CASSLRNNEQFF
TGCGCCAGCAGCCTACGTAACAATGAGCAGTTCTTC
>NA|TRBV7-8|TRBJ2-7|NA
CASKHRARTYEQYF
TGTGCCAGCAAGCACAGGGCCCGAACCTACGAGCAGTACTTC
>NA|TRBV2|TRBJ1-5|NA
CASRQTDNSNQPQHF
TGTGCCAGCAGACAGACAGACAATAGCAATCAGCCCCAGCATTTT
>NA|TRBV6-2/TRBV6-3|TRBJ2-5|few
CASSTDDRQETQYF
TGTGCCAGCAGTACCGACGACAGGCAAGAGACCCAGTACTTC
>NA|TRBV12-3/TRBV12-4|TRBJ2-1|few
CASSLASSYNEQFF
TGTGCCAGCAGTTTGGCTAGCTCCTACAATGAGCAGTTCTTC
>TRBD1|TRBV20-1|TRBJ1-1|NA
CSARDVGQGHNTEAFF
TGCAGTGCTAGAGATGTGGGACAGGGACACAACACTGAAGCTTTCTTT
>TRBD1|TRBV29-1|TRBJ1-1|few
CSVVVGQGGFEAFF
TGCAGCGTTGTAGTAGGACAGGGAGGTTTTGAAGCTTTCTTT
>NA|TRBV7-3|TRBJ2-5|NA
CASSLTVRGTQYF
TGTGCCAGCAGCCTGACCGTCCGAGGGACCCAGTACTTC
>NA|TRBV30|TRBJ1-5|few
CAWSGQGNQPQHF
TGTGCCTGGAGTGGCCAGGGAAATCAGCCCCAGCATTTT
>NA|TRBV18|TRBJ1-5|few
CASSPTASNQPQHF
TGTGCCAGCTCACCAACGGCAAGCAATCAGCCCCAGCATTTT
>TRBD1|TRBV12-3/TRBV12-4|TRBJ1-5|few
CASSPATGLYQPQHF
TGTGCCAGCAGTCCGGCGACAGGGCTTTATCAGCCCCAGCATTTT
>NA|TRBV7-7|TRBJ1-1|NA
CASSPDRYTEAFF
TGTGCCAGCAGCCCTGACCGGTACACTGAAGCTTTCTTT
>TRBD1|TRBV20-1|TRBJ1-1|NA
CSAERWDRGRGNTEAFF
TGCAGTGCTGAGAGATGGGACAGGGGAAGGGGGAACACTGAAGCTTTCTTT
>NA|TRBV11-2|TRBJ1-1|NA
CASSQFGSMNTEAFF
TGTGCCAGCAGCCAGTTTGGAAGTATGAACACTGAAGCTTTCTTT
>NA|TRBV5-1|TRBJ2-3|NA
CVSSLRTANTDTQYF
TGCGTCAGCAGCCTGAGGACTGCTAACACAGATACGCAGTATTTT
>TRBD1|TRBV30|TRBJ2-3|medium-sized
CAWSRDSSTDTQYF
TGTGCCTGGAGTCGGGACAGCAGCACAGATACGCAGTATTTT
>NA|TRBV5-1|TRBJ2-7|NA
CASSLDRTYYEQYF
TGCGCCAGCAGCTTGGACAGGACTTATTACGAGCAGTACTTC
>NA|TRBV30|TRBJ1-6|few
CAWRVRVGNSPLHF
TGTGCCTGGAGAGTCAGGGTGGGAAATTCACCCCTCCACTTT
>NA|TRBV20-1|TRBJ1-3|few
CSASGLLEGSGNTIYF
TGCAGTGCTTCGGGACTCCTAGAGGGATCTGGAAACACCATATATTTT
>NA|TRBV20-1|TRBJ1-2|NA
CSASDSGQGHGYTF
TGCAGTGCTAGTGATTCAGGGCAGGGGCATGGCTACACCTTC
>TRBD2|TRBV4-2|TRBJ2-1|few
CASSPGRGGAYNEQFF
TGTGCCAGCAGCCCTGGGCGGGGAGGGGCCTACAATGAGCAGTTCTTC
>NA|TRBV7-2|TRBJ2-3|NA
CASSSRNGGTDTQYF
TGTGCCAGCAGCTCGAGGAACGGGGGAACAGATACGCAGTATTTT
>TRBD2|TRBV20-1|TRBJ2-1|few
CSATATGLALRSYNEQFF
TGCAGTGCTACCGCCACCGGACTAGCGTTACGCTCCTACAATGAGCAGTTCTTC
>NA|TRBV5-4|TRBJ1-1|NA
CASSLGQAMNTEAFF
TGTGCCAGCAGCTTGGGCCAGGCCATGAACACTGAAGCTTTCTTT
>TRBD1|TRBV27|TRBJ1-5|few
CATKQGANSNQPQHF
TGTGCCACCAAACAGGGGGCTAATAGCAATCAGCCCCAGCATTTT
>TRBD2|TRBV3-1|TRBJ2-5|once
CASSHRTSGGRETQYF
TGTGCCAGCAGCCATAGGACTAGCGGGGGTCGGGAGACCCAGTACTTC
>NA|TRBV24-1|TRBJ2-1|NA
CATSDAERIGNEQFF
TGTGCCACCAGTGATGCAGAAAGGATCGGAAATGAGCAGTTCTTC
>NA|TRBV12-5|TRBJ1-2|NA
CASGLDTRFDYGYTF
TGTGCTAGTGGTTTGGACACCCGGTTCGACTATGGCTACACCTTC
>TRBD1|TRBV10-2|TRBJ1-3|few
CASRTTGGGTIYF
TGCGCCAGCAGAACCACAGGGGGAGGCACCATATATTTT
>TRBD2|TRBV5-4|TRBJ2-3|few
CASSFRGGGADTQYF
TGTGCCAGCAGCTTTCGGGGGGGTGGCGCAGATACGCAGTATTTT
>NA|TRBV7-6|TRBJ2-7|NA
CASSPLQGRGEQYF
TGTGCCAGCAGCCCCCTACAGGGTCGCGGCGAGCAGTACTTC
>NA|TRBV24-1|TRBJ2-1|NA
CATSDVGTERSLNEQFF
TGTGCCACCAGTGATGTGGGGACGGAACGAAGTCTCAATGAGCAGTTCTTC
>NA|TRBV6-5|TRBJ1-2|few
CASSSYTGNYGYTF
TGTGCCAGCAGTTCCTATACAGGGAACTATGGCTACACCTTC